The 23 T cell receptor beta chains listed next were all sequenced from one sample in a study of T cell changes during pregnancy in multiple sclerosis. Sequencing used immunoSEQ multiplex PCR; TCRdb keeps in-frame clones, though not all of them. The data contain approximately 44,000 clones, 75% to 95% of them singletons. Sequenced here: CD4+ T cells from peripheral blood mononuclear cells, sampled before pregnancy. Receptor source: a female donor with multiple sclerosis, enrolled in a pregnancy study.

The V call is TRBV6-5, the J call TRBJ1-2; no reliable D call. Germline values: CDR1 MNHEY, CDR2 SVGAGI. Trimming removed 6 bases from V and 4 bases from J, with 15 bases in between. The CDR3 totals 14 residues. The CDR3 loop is CASSPQVATYGYTF. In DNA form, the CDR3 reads TGTGCCAGCAGCCCCCAGGTCGCGACCTATGGCTACACCTTC.

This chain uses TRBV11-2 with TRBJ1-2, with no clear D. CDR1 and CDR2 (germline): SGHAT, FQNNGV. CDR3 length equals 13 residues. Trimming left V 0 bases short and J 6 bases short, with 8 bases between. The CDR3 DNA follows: TGTGCCAGCAGCTTAGATCTCGGGGATGGCTACACCTTC. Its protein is CASSLDLGDGYTF.

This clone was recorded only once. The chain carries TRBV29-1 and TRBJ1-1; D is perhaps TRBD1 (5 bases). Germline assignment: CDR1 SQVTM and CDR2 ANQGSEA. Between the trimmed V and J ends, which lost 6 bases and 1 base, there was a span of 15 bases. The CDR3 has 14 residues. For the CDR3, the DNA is TGCAGCGTGGCGGAGGGGTCGGCGAACACTGAAGCTTTCTTT. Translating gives CSVAEGSANTEAFF.

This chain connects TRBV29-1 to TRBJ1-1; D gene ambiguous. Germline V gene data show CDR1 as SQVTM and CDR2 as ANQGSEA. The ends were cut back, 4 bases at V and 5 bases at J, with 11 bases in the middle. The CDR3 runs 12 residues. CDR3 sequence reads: CSVVGSKTEAFF. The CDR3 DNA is TGCAGCGTTGTTGGGAGTAAGACTGAAGCTTTCTTT.

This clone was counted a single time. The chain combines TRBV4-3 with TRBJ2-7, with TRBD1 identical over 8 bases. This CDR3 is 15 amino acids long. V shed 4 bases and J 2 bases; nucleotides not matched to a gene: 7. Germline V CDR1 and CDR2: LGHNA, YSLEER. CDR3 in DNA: TGCGCCAGCAGCCGCAGGACAGGGTCTCCCTACGAGCAGTACTTC. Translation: CASSRRTGSPYEQYF.

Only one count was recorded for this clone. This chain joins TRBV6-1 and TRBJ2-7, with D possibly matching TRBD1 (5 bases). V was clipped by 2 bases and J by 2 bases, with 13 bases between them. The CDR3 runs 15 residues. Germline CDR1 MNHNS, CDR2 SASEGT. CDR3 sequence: CASSEQGARTYEQYF. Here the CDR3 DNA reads TGTGCCAGCAGTGAACAAGGGGCCCGTACCTACGAGCAGTACTTC.

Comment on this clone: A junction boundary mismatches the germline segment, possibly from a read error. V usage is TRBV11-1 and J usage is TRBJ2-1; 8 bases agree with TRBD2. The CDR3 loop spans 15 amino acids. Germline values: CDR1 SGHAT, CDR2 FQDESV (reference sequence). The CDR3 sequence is CASRLAGREVGEQFF. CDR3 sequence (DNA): TGTGCCAGCAGATTAGCTGGGCGGGAGGTCGGTGAGCAGTTCTTC.

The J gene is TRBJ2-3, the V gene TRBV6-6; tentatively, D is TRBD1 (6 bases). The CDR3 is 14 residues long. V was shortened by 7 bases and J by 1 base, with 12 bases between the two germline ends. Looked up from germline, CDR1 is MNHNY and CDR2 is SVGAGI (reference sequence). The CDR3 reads CASTERTGTDTQYF. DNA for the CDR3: TGTGCCAGCACTGAAAGGACAGGCACAGATACGCAGTATTTT.

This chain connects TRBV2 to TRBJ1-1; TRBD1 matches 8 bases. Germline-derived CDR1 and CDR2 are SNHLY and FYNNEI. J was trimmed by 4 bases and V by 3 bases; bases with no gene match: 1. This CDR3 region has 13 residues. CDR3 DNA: TGTGCCAGCAGTGAGCAGGGGGCCACTGAAGCTTTCTTT. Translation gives CASSEQGATEAFF.

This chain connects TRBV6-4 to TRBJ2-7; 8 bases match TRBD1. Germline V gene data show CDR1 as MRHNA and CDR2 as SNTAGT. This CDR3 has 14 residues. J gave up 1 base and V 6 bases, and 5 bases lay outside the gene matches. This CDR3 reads CASRPDRASYEQYF. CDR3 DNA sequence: TGTGCCAGCAGGCCGGACAGGGCTTCCTACGAGCAGTACTTC.

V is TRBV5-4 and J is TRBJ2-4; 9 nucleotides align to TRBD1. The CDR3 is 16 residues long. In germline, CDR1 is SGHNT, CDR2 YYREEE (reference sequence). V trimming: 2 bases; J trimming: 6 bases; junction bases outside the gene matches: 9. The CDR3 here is CASSLPPGQGVNIQYF. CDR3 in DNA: TGTGCCAGCAGCTTACCTCCGGGACAGGGAGTAAACATTCAGTACTTC.

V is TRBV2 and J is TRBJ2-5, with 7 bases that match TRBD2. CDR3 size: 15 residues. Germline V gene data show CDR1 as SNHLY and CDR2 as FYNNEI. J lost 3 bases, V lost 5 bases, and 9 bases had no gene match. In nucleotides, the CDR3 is TGTGCCAGCAGTAGAGCGGGAATGGGAAAAGAGACCCAGTACTTC. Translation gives CASSRAGMGKETQYF.

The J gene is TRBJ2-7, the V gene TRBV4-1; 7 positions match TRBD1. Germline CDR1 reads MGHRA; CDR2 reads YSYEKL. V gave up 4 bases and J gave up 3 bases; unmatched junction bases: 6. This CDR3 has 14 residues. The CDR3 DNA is TGCGCCAGCAGCCCTACAGGGGCCCACTACGAGCAGTACTTC. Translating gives CASSPTGAHYEQYF.

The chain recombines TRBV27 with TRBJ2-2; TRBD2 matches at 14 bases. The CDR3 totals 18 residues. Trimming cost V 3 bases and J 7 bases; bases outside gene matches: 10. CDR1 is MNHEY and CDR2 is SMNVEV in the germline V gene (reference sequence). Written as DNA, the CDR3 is TGTGCCAGCAGTTTCACCGGGACTAGCGGGAGTCTTGGCGGGGAGCTGTTTTTT. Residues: CASSFTGTSGSLGGELFF.

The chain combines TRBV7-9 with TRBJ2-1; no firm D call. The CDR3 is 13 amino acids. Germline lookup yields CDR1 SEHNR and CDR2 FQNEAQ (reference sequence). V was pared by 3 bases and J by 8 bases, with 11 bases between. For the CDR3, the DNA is TGTGCCAGCAGCTTGCAGAAAAGCGATGAGCAGTTCTTC. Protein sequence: CASSLQKSDEQFF. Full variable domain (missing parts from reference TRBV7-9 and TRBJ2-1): DTGVSQNPRHKITKRGQNVTFRCDPISEHNRLYWYRQTLGQGPEFLTYFQNEAQLEKSRLLSDRFSAERPKGSFSTLEIQRTEQGDSAMYLCASSLQKSDEQFFGPGTRLTVL.

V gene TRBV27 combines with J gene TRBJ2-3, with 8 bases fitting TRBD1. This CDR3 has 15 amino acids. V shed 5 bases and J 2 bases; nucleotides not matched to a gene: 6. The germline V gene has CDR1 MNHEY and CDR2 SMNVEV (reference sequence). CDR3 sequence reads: CASSPYRGSTDTQYF. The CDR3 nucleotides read TGTGCCAGCAGTCCGTACAGGGGGTCCACAGATACGCAGTATTTT.

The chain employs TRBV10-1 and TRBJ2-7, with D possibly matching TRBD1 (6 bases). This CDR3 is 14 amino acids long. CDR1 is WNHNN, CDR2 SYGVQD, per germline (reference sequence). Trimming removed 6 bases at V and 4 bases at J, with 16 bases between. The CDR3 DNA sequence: TGCGCCAGCAGCCCCCCCGGACAGATTTACGAGCAGTACTTC. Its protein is CASSPPGQIYEQYF.

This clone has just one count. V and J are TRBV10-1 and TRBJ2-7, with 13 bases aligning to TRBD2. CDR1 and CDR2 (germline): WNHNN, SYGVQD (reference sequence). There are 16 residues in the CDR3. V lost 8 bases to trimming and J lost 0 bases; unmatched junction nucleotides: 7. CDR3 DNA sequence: TGCGCCAGCCCCGAGGGACTAGCGGGATCCTCCTACGAGCAGTACTTC. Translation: CASPEGLAGSSYEQYF.

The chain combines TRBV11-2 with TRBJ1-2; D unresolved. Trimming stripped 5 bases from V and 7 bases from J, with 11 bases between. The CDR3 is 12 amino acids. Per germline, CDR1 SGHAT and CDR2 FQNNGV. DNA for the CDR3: TGTGCCAGCAGCCAAACGCGGGCTGGCTACACCTTC. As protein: CASSQTRAGYTF.

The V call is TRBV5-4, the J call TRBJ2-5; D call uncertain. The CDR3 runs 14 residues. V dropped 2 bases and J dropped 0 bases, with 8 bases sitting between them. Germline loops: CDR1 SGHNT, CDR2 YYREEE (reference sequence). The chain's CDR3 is CASSFAGYQETQYF. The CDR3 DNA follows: TGTGCCAGCAGCTTTGCAGGTTACCAAGAGACCCAGTACTTC.

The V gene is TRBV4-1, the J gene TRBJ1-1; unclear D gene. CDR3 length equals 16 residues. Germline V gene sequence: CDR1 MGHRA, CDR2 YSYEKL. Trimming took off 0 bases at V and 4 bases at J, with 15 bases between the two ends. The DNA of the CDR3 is TGCGCCAGCAGCCAAGAGAGAGAATTCTGGAGCACTGAAGCTTTCTTT. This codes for CASSQEREFWSTEAFF.

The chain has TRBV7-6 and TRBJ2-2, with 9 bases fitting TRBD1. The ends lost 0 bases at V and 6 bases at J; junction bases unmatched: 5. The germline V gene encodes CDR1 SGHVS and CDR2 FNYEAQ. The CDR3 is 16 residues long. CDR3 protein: CASSLAYRGRPGELFF. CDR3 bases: TGTGCCAGCAGCTTAGCCTACAGGGGGCGCCCCGGGGAGCTGTTTTTT. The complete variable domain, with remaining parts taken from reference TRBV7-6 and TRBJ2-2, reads GAGVSQSPRYKVTKRGQDVALRCDPISGHVSLYWYRQALGQGPEFLTYFNYEAQQDKSGLPNDRFSAERPEGSISTLTIQRTEQRDSAMYRCASSLAYRGRPGELFFGEGSRLTVL.

CDR3 coding DNA: TGCGCCAGCAGCTTGCAATCGGGGGGTAACAATGAGCAGTTCTTC. It codes for CASSLQSGGNNEQFF. J is TRBJ2-1 and V is TRBV5-1, with TRBD2 identical over 7 bases. J was trimmed by 5 bases and V by 1 base; bases with no gene match: 6. The V gene's germline CDR1 is SGHRS and CDR2 YFSETQ. The CDR3 is 15 residues long.